A selection of T cell receptor beta chains follows, all from one sample in a study of cytomegalovirus exposure and HLA in healthy donors. Only in-frame clones appear in the TCRdb table, and some are missing; sequencing was by immunoSEQ multiplex PCR. The sample holds 100,000 to 150,000 clones, 70% to 80% seen once. The sequencing input was PBMCs. All receptors derive from a man between 40 and 49 years old in good health and CMV-seropositive. CDR3s include the opening cysteine and the closing phenylalanine or tryptophan. Fields, in order: CDR3 length, D gene, V gene, CDR3 protein. A D gene is named only where the DNA matches it firmly.

>15|TRBD1|TRBV19
CASSIDTGENTEAFF
>18|.|TRBV5-1
CASSLEGGVSGRWETQYF
>14|.|TRBV18
CASSPTGLPRIQYF
>14|.|TRBV13
CASSLPPANEKLFF
>14|TRBD1|TRBV6-6
CAIQRGQGTDTQYF
>18|.|TRBV11-3
CASSFRGGVVGSYNEQFF
>14|TRBD2|TRBV6-1
CASSVTSVRYEQYF
>14|.|TRBV28
CASRAEGVTGELFF
>14|TRBD1|TRBV13
CASSARGQGEKLFF
>13|.|TRBV10-3
CAITATPRDEQFF
>15|TRBD2|TRBV11-2
CASSSTSGNTDTQYF
>16|TRBD2|TRBV19
CASRGTSGRSQETQYF
>15|TRBD1|TRBV19
CASSTLTGGKNIQYF
>15|TRBD1|TRBV5-6
CASSFLDRGLGGYTF
>14|TRBD2|TRBV6-8
CASPSGSLAYEQYF
>14|TRBD1|TRBV4-1
CASSQLQGTETQYF
>15|TRBD1|TRBV6-5
CASRNTGGWSTEAFF
>16|TRBD2|TRBV6-1
CASSARLAGGPDTQYF
>15|.|TRBV7-2
CASSVGLANSYEQYF
>16|TRBD1|TRBV7-2
CASRWDRSSGANVLTF
>15|TRBD1|TRBV7-3
CASSPGTGDGGIQYF
>16|TRBD1|TRBV11-2
CASSLGGVGQGPGYTF
>13|.|TRBV27
CASSFSGNQPQHF
>14|.|TRBV5-1
CASSLDQGFYEQYF
>12|.|TRBV2
CASSDEYQPQHF
>12|.|TRBV27
CASRGSGNTIYF
>14|.|TRBV5-6
CASSYSRTGSDSHF
>16|TRBD1|TRBV9
CASNTIGTGNNNEQFF
>15|TRBD1|TRBV6-5
CASSLGDRDNQPQHF
>14|TRBD2|TRBV11-2
CASSPGTRIHEQFF
>14|TRBD1|TRBV6-4
CASRAGQGVNEQFF
>13|.|TRBV18
CASSLVGGNEQFF
>14|.|TRBV19
CASRARSDQETQYF
>13|.|TRBV6-5
CASLGRGRNEQFF
>17|TRBD2|TRBV5-3
CARSLAGGQRGEYEQYF
>16|TRBD1|TRBV15
CATSRSGTGPLKTQYF
>14|TRBD1|TRBV28
CASTTGQGNQPQHF
>14|.|TRBV7-6
CASSPWAGDTEAFF
>15|TRBD2|TRBV5-4
CASNFRAGGTGELFF
>14|TRBD1|TRBV5-8
CASSWAGTGYGYTF